A single sample gave rise to the 8 T cell receptor beta chains below, sequenced in a study of T cells in Graves' hyperthyroidism and ophthalmopathy. The investigators amplified TCR beta CDR3 regions from RNA transcripts. RT-PCR in the first round (using the HTBI primer set) targeted the TCR CDR3. From the multiplex PCR reads, TCRdb called clonotypes with MiXCR, one entry per CDR3 protein. The top ten clones hold roughly 18% of a sample with about 530,000 distinct CDR3 sequences, 15% to 20% of them seen once. Sequenced material: blood. The source of these receptors is a woman in her late teens or twenties with Graves' ophthalmopathy.

Comments on this clonotype: Since a much larger clone is just one base distant, this may be a read error. J is TRBJ1-1 and V is TRBV28, with unresolved D. The CDR3 runs to 11 residues. The V end lost 8 bases, the J end lost 1 base, and 5 bases lay between the germline ends. Germline V CDR1 and CDR2: MDHEN, SYDVKM. Written as DNA, the CDR3 is TGTGCCAGCGTCGGGAACACTGAAGCTTTCTTT. Translated: CASVGNTEAFF.

This clonotype was recorded at least ten times. V usage is TRBV5-1 and J usage is TRBJ2-7, with 8 bases fitting TRBD1. Germline trimming cut 2 bases from V and 5 bases from J; bases unmatched to any gene: 9. The CDR3 is 15 residues long. CDR1 and CDR2 (germline): SGHRS, YFSETQ. CDR3 sequence: CASSLRPGGFNEQYF. In nucleotides, the CDR3 is TGCGCCAGCAGCTTACGTCCAGGGGGCTTTAACGAGCAGTACTTC.

The J gene is TRBJ1-5, the V gene TRBV19; D call uncertain. The CDR3 is 15 amino acids. Germline V gene lookup returns CDR1 LNHDA and CDR2 SQIVND (reference sequence). The V end was cut by 10 bases, the J end by 0 bases, with 16 bases between. CDR3 region: CATRERHSSNQPQHF. The CDR3 coding sequence is TGTGCCACGCGTGAACGACACTCTAGCAATCAGCCCCAGCATTTT.

This clonotype turned up a few times. Its ends do not fully match the called genes, so a read error is possible. The CDR3 coding sequence is TGTGCCAGCATAGGGTCAGGGGCCAAAAACATTCAATACTTC. It translates to CASIGSGAKNIQYF. This chain connects TRBV28 to TRBJ2-4; the D gene is possibly TRBD1 (6 bases). Germline V gives CDR1 MDHEN, CDR2 SYDVKM. The CDR3 consists of 14 residues.

The chain couples TRBV7-3 to TRBJ2-1; TRBD2 agrees at 11 bases. Per the germline V gene, CDR1 is SGHTA and CDR2 is FQGTGA. The CDR3 consists of 19 residues. V shed 2 bases, J shed 0 bases, and the junction held 9 bases outside the gene matches. As DNA, the CDR3 is TGTGCCAGCAGCTTAGCCCTAGCGGGAGGCCTGAGCTCCTACAATGAGCAGTTCTTC. Encoded protein: CASSLALAGGLSSYNEQFF.

This clonotype was seen only a few times. The chain couples TRBV7-9 to TRBJ2-2, with D maybe TRBD1 (5 bases). This CDR3 has 14 amino acids. V lost 11 bases, J lost 2 bases, and 15 bases lay in between. Per the germline V gene, CDR1 is SEHNR and CDR2 is FQNEAQ (reference sequence). In DNA form, the CDR3 reads TGTGCCTGGGCGTTAGACAGTAACACCGGGGAGCTGTTTTTT. Amino acid sequence: CAWALDSNTGELFF.

Here the CDR3 DNA reads TGTGCCAGCAGCCAAGAATCCCGCGGTGAAGCTTTCTTT. Residues: CASSQESRGEAFF. This rearrangement joins TRBV3-1 to TRBJ1-1; D is unclear. V dropped 0 bases and J dropped 7 bases, with 9 bases sitting between them. The CDR3 sequence is 13 residues long. Per germline, CDR1 LGHDT and CDR2 YNNKEL (reference sequence).

This clonotype was counted many times. The chain links TRBV6-5 to TRBJ2-5; D is unclear. Trimming stripped 0 bases from V and 7 bases from J, with 9 bases between. Germline V CDR1 and CDR2: MNHEY, SVGAGI. The CDR3 contains 13 residues. The CDR3 is CASSYSGKGTQYF. The CDR3 bases are TGTGCCAGCAGTTACTCAGGAAAAGGGACCCAGTACTTC.